Listed below are T cell receptor beta chains from one sample, sequenced in a study of blood T cell repertoires in COVID-19. Here immunoSEQ multiplex PCR was the method, and the copy in TCRdb shows in-frame clones only, minus some. The table lists about 180,000 clones, 82% of them singletons, with over 9.5% in the top ten. The sample comprised peripheral blood. The receptors come from a woman older than 75 with active or convalescent COVID-19. The CDR3 runs from the conserved cysteine through the conserved F or W. The order of the fields is clone size, J gene, V gene, D gene, CDR3 DNA, CDR3 protein. A D gene is named only where the DNA matches it firmly. Clone size is not always given. Where it is, it says once, few, many or a class for expanded clones.

-	TRBJ1-1	TRBV7-9	TRBD1	TGTGCCAGCAGCTGGGACAGAAACACTGAAGCTTTCTTT	CASSWDRNTEAFF
-	TRBJ2-7	TRBV5-1	-	TGCGCCAGCAGCTTGGAAGGCGGGAAGAGCTCCTACGAGCAGTACTTC	CASSLEGGKSSYEQYF
-	TRBJ2-2	TRBV7-3	TRBD2	TGTGCCAGCAGCTTATACCCTGGGGCGGGAGGGGCGCCCGGGGAGCTGTTTTTT	CASSLYPGAGGAPGELFF
-	TRBJ1-5	TRBV5-1	TRBD1	TGCGCCAGCAGCCCGGACCAGGGGGAGCAGCCCCAGCATTTT	CASSPDQGEQPQHF
-	TRBJ1-5	TRBV18	TRBD1	TGTGCCAGCTCACCGGGACAGGGTAAGAGCAATCAGCCCCAGCATTTT	CASSPGQGKSNQPQHF
-	TRBJ1-1	TRBV9	-	TGTGCCAGCAGCTCACAGGGCTTTACTGAAGCTTTCTTT	CASSSQGFTEAFF
-	TRBJ2-1	TRBV5-1	TRBD2	TGCGCCAGCAGCCTACTCCTAGCGGGGGCGAACAATGAGCAGTTCTTC	CASSLLLAGANNEQFF
-	TRBJ2-1	TRBV6-5	TRBD2	TGTGCCAGTTTCCCACTAGCGGGAGAGGGCAATGAGCAGTTCTTC	CASFPLAGEGNEQFF
-	TRBJ2-7	TRBV4-1	TRBD2	TGCGCCAGCAGCCATTTTAGCGGGAGGCACTCCTACGAGCAGTACTTC	CASSHFSGRHSYEQYF
few	TRBJ1-5	TRBV5-1	-	TGCGCCAGCAGCTTGGACGGGAGCAATCAGCCCCAGCATTTT	CASSLDGSNQPQHF
-	TRBJ2-5	TRBV3-1/TRBV3-2	-	TGTGCCAGCAGCCACAGGAAGGAGACCCAGTACTTC	CASSHRKETQYF
-	TRBJ2-2	TRBV27	-	TGTGCCAGTAAAACAGGGACGGTTAACACCGGGGAGCTGTTTTTT	CASKTGTVNTGELFF
-	TRBJ2-1	TRBV10-1	TRBD1	TGCGCCAGCAGCAAACGGACAGGATCCTACAATGAGCAGTTCTTC	CASSKRTGSYNEQFF
few	TRBJ2-1	TRBV13	TRBD2	TGTGCCAGCAGCTCTCGGGAGGGCCGGGGGTTTGAGCAGTTCTTC	CASSSREGRGFEQFF
-	TRBJ2-5	TRBV5-1	TRBD1	TGCGCCAGCAGCTTGGGACAGGGCCAAGAGACCCAGTACTTC	CASSLGQGQETQYF
-	TRBJ2-5	TRBV9	-	TGTGCCAGCAGTTTCGGGAGTCTTGAGACCCAGTACTTC	CASSFGSLETQYF
-	TRBJ2-7	TRBV27	TRBD1	TGTGCCAGCAGTCCAACCGGGACAGACAACTCCGGCGAGCAGTACTTC	CASSPTGTDNSGEQYF
-	TRBJ2-1	TRBV1	-	TGCACCAGCAGCGGGGAGGGACTCTTCTACAATGAGCAGTTCTTC	CTSSGEGLFYNEQFF
-	TRBJ2-7	TRBV29-1	TRBD1	TGCAGCGTCCTGGGACAGGGGAACGAGCAGTACTTC	CSVLGQGNEQYF
few	TRBJ1-4	TRBV3-1/TRBV3-2	TRBD1	TGTGCCAGCAGTCTTACAGGGGATCAGAGGCTGTTTTTT	CASSLTGDQRLFF
-	TRBJ2-7	TRBV7-2	-	TGTGCCAGCAGCATAGCCCGGGTGTCCGAGCAGTACTTC	CASSIARVSEQYF
-	TRBJ2-2	TRBV6-1	TRBD2	TGTGCCAGCAGTGACCCGTGGGCTAGCGGGGTCACCGGGGAGCTGTTTTTT	CASSDPWASGVTGELFF
-	TRBJ1-5	TRBV6-6	-	TGTGCCAGCAGGTACGTCGAAGTGGCTCAGCCCCAGCATTTT	CASRYVEVAQPQHF
-	TRBJ2-1	TRBV4-2	-	TGTGCCAGCAGCCAAGTGGCAGGGACTCGCAGCGAGCAGTTCTTC	CASSQVAGTRSEQFF
-	TRBJ1-2	TRBV4-2	TRBD1	TGTGCCAGCAGCCAAGATCGGCAACAGGGGGTTGGTGGCTACACCTTC	CASSQDRQQGVGGYTF
-	TRBJ1-2	TRBV6-5	-	TGTGCCAGCAGTCACAGGGCCTCAGGCTATGGCTACACCTTC	CASSHRASGYGYTF
few	TRBJ1-3	TRBV5-1	TRBD1	TGCGCCAGCAGCCGCTCCGGACAGGACTCTGGAAACACCATATATTTT	CASSRSGQDSGNTIYF
few	TRBJ2-2	TRBV6-5	-	TGTGCCAGCAGTTATTACGGGGAGCTGTTTTTT	CASSYYGELFF
-	TRBJ1-1	TRBV5-1	-	TGCGCCAGCAGCACAGGGAACACTGAAGCTTTCTTT	CASSTGNTEAFF
-	TRBJ2-7	TRBV7-9	-	TGTGCCAGCAGCGCCAACTCCGCCTACGAGCAGTACTTC	CASSANSAYEQYF
-	TRBJ1-1	TRBV11-2	-	TGTGCCAGCACCCCTTTCTTCACGGGATTTAACACTGAAGCTTTCTTT	CASTPFFTGFNTEAFF
once	TRBJ1-1	TRBV7-6	TRBD1	TGTGCCAGCAGCCCGGACCGGGACAGGGTGCCTGAAGCTTTCTTT	CASSPDRDRVPEAFF
-	TRBJ2-3	TRBV5-1	TRBD1	TGCGCCAGCAGGGGGGGACAGGGCACAGATACGCAGTATTTT	CASRGGQGTDTQYF
once	TRBJ2-7	TRBV10-2	-	TGCGCCAGCAGTGAGATTTTAAGGGGCCGCTCTCCCTCCTACGAGCAGTACTTC	CASSEILRGRSPSYEQYF
-	TRBJ2-7	TRBV7-6	TRBD1	TGTGCCAGCAGCTTAGGCGGGGACAGGGGTTACGAGCAGTACTTC	CASSLGGDRGYEQYF
-	TRBJ1-3	TRBV5-1	-	TGCGCCAGCAGCTTGGCGAGTGGGGGGGCAACTGGAAACACCATATATTTT	CASSLASGGATGNTIYF
few	TRBJ2-7	TRBV2	-	TGTGCCGGATCAAATGGGGGGATGAGGAGCTACGAGCAGTACTTC	CAGSNGGMRSYEQYF
-	TRBJ1-6	TRBV5-6	TRBD1	TGTGCCAGCAGCTTGTTCTCTCCCGACAGGGACTCACCCCTCCACTTT	CASSLFSPDRDSPLHF
-	TRBJ1-4	TRBV19	-	TGTGCCAGTAGTACCGACAGTATCAATGAAAAACTGTTTTTT	CASSTDSINEKLFF
-	TRBJ1-2	TRBV7-3	-	TGTGCCAGCACCCCCGGCAGGGGACAAGACTACACCTTC	CASTPGRGQDYTF
-	TRBJ2-7	TRBV5-1	TRBD1	TGCGCCAGCAGCTTACAGGACAGGGGGCCGGGCGAGCAGTACTTC	CASSLQDRGPGEQYF
once	TRBJ2-1	TRBV14	-	TGTGCCAGCAGCCAAGATCCCGGGGTTATTAATGAGCAGTTCTTC	CASSQDPGVINEQFF
once	TRBJ1-1	TRBV18	-	TGTGCCAGCTCACCAGGGACAACCCGCACTGAAGCTTTCTTT	CASSPGTTRTEAFF
-	TRBJ1-1	TRBV10-1	TRBD1	TGCGCCAGCAGACAGGGGGCGCAGGATTCGGAAGCTTTCTTT	CASRQGAQDSEAFF
-	TRBJ2-1	TRBV5-1	-	TGCGCCAGCAGCTCTTTACCCCCAGGAGGTTACAATGAGCAGTTCTTC	CASSSLPPGGYNEQFF
-	TRBJ1-1	TRBV5-1	TRBD1	TGCGCCAGCAGCAGGGACAGTCGGGACACTGAAGCTTTCTTT	CASSRDSRDTEAFF
-	TRBJ2-7	TRBV3-1/TRBV3-2	TRBD2	TGTGCCAGCAGCCAAAGCGGGAGGGCCGCCGAGCAGTACTTC	CASSQSGRAAEQYF